Below are 16 T cell receptor beta chains sequenced from a single sample in a study of response to subunit inactivated influenza vaccine. TCRdb itself ran the RT-PCR reads through MiXCR, one entry per CDR3 protein. The table lists 490,000 or so distinct CDR3 sequences, approximately 7.6% of them singletons. Here the sequenced sample was PBMCs from blood, taken around 25 months after vaccination. These receptors all come from a man aged 50 to 69 who received an inactivated influenza vaccine.

This clonotype was observed many times. This sequence joins TRBV7-2 and TRBJ1-5; TRBD1 might be the D (5 bases). The CDR3 length is 15 residues. CDR1 and CDR2 from the germline V gene are SGHTA and FQGNSA. V lost 2 bases and J lost 7, with 15 bases in between. DNA of the CDR3: TGTGCCAGCAGCTTATGGGGGAACACGGAACAGCCCCAGCATTTT. Its translation: CASSLWGNTEQPQHF.

This clonotype has only a few counts. The J gene is TRBJ2-4, the V gene TRBV21-1; the D call in the table, TRBD1, was not verified against the DNA. TRBV21-1 is flagged as a pseudogene. This CDR3 is built from 15 residues. The DNA for the CDR3 is TGTGCCAGCAGCTCCTGGCCTGTGGCCAAAAACATTCAGTACTTC. Its translation: CASSSWPVAKNIQYF.

This chain connects TRBV6-2 or TRBV6-3 to TRBJ2-1; D call uncertain. The length of the CDR3 is 15 residues. V shed 7 bases and J shed 0 bases, with 13 bases lying between them. CDR1 and CDR2 from the germline V gene are MNHEY and SVGEGT. CDR3: CASTLTHASYNEQFF. The CDR3 bases are TGTGCCAGCACCCTTACCCACGCCTCCTACAATGAGCAGTTCTTC.

This clonotype appeared many times. This chain joins TRBV4-2 and TRBJ2-1; D is uncertain. V shed 1 base and J shed 8 bases, with 15 bases lying between them. Germline V gene sequence: CDR1 LGHNA, CDR2 YNFKEQ. The CDR3 spans 15 residues. The CDR3 sequence is CASSQGIQVTHEQFF. The CDR3 nucleotides are TGTGCCAGCAGCCAAGGAATCCAGGTGACCCATGAGCAGTTCTTC.

This clonotype came up many times. V usage is TRBV5-6 and J usage is TRBJ2-7; D gene unclear. Germline-derived CDR1 and CDR2 are SGHDT and YYEEEE. The CDR3 totals 14 residues. The germline V and J ends were trimmed by 0 bases and 0 bases, with 7 bases remaining between them. DNA for the CDR3: TGTGCCAGCAGCTTGGGATTGGGCTCCTACGAGCAGTACTTC. The encoded protein is CASSLGLGSYEQYF.

This sequence joins TRBV6-1 and TRBJ1-5; weak D call: TRBD1 (5 bases). CDR1 is MNHNS and CDR2 is SASEGT in the germline V gene. V was trimmed by 6 bases and J by 4 bases, leaving 25 bases between them. CDR3 size: 18 residues. The CDR3 region has the DNA TGTGCCAGCAGCCTGGGACCCTCTGCCCCCAGATGGAATCAGCCCCAGCATTTT. Amino acid sequence: CASSLGPSAPRWNQPQHF.

The table lists this clonotype with many counts. The rearrangement links TRBV5-1 to TRBJ1-1; maybe TRBD1 (5 bases). The ends were cut back, 5 bases at V and 10 bases at J, with 12 bases in the middle. Germline CDR1 reads SGHRS; CDR2 reads YFSETQ. This CDR3 is built from 11 residues. CDR3 coding DNA: TGCGCCAGCAGGGAAGAAACAGGAGCTTTCTTT. Translated: CASREETGAFF.

This clonotype was seen many times. V gene TRBV7-9 combines with J gene TRBJ2-1; D could derive from TRBD1 or TRBD2 (5 bases each). CDR3 size: 15 residues. The germline CDR1 and CDR2 sequences are SEHNR and FQNEAQ (reference sequence). Trimming pared 7 bases from V and 1 base from J, leaving 14 bases between. CDR3 loop: CASTPGTGSYNEQFF. The CDR3, as DNA: TGTGCCAGCACCCCAGGGACGGGATCCTACAATGAGCAGTTCTTC.

J is TRBJ1-1 and V is TRBV11-2; D uncertain. CDR1 and CDR2 (germline): SGHAT, FQNNGV. The V end lost 2 bases, the J end lost 4 bases, and 11 bases lay between the germline ends. The CDR3 totals 14 residues. The CDR3 here is CASSLSEVGTEAFF. CDR3 bases: TGTGCCAGCAGCTTATCGGAGGTGGGCACTGAAGCTTTCTTT.

This clonotype was found many times. This chain uses TRBV5-6 with TRBJ2-1, with 14 bases identical to TRBD2. The CDR3 is made up of 16 amino acids. Losses at the gene ends were 3 bases for V and 8 bases for J; bases not matched to a gene: 7. Looked up from germline, CDR1 is SGHDT and CDR2 is YYEEEE. In DNA form, the CDR3 reads TGTGCCAGCAGCTGGAAGGGACTAGCGGGGGCAGATGAGCAGTTCTTC. Translated: CASSWKGLAGADEQFF.

The chain is built from TRBV10-3 and TRBJ2-2; a possible D gene is TRBD1 (6 bases). The germline V gene encodes CDR1 ENHRY and CDR2 SYGVKD. The V end lost 8 bases, the J end lost 0 bases, and 10 bases lay between the germline ends. The CDR3 has 14 residues. CDR3 coding DNA: TGTGCCATCGAAGCAGGGGCGAACACCGGGGAGCTGTTTTTT. Translated, it gives CAIEAGANTGELFF.

V usage is TRBV6-1 and J usage is TRBJ2-7, with a possible D match to TRBD2 (5 bases). This CDR3 has 16 residues. Germline V lookup: CDR1 MNHNS, CDR2 SASEGT. V dropped 2 bases and J dropped 3 bases, with 17 bases sitting between them. The CDR3: CASSERGSAMFYEQYF. The DNA for the CDR3 is TGTGCCAGCAGTGAACGCGGTAGCGCGATGTTCTACGAGCAGTACTTC.

This clonotype was seen many times. V is TRBV18 and J is TRBJ2-5, with 7 bases identical to TRBD1. There are 15 residues in the CDR3. The trim removed 3 bases at V and 7 bases at J, leaving 11 bases unmatched. In germline, CDR1 is KGHSH, CDR2 LQKENI. The CDR3 DNA follows: TGTGCCAGCTCACCGCTCGGGACAGAAGTATGGACCCAGTACTTC. As protein: CASSPLGTEVWTQYF.

This clonotype was found many times. The chain has TRBV7-2 and TRBJ2-3, with TRBD2 identical over 11 bases. This CDR3 contains 17 residues. Germline V gene sequence: CDR1 SGHTA, CDR2 FQGNSA. V shed 0 bases and J 5 bases; nucleotides not matched to a gene: 7. CDR3 DNA: TGTGCCAGCAGCTTAGCGGGGCTAGCGGGAGGAGAAGATACGCAGTATTTT. This translates into CASSLAGLAGGEDTQYF.

This clonotype was detected a few times. The V call is TRBV5-1, the J call TRBJ2-5, with D perhaps being TRBD1 or TRBD2 (5 bases each). V lost 0 bases to trimming and J lost 4 bases, with 13 bases between them. Germline V CDR1 and CDR2: SGHRS, YFSETQ. This CDR3 contains 15 residues. The CDR3 region has the DNA TGCGCCAGCAGCTTGGGGCAGGGAGTCGTAGAGACCCAGTACTTC. The encoded protein is CASSLGQGVVETQYF.

This clonotype was counted a few times. The chain is built from TRBV5-6 and TRBJ1-5; a weak D match, TRBD1 (5 bases). This CDR3 spans 15 amino acids. Germline assignment: CDR1 SGHDT and CDR2 YYEEEE. V dropped 4 bases and J dropped 6 bases, with 17 bases sitting between them. In DNA, the CDR3 is TGTGCCAGCAGCATAGGACATACGGCCGGTCAGCCCCAGCATTTT. As protein: CASSIGHTAGQPQHF.